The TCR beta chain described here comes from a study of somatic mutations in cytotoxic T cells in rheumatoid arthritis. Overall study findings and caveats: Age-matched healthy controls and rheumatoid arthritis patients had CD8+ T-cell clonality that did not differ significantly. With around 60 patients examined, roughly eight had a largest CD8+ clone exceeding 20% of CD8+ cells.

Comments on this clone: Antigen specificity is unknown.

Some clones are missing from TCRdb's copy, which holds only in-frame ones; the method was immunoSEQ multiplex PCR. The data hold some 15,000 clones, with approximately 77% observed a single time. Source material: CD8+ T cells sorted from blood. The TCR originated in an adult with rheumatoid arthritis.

The CDR3 DNA reads as TGCGCCAGCAGCTTGGTCACCCCCTACGAGCAGTACTTC. This encodes CASSLVTPYEQYF. The chain joins TRBV5-1 to TRBJ2-7; D call uncertain. V was clipped by 0 bases and J by 2 bases, with 6 bases between them. The CDR3 totals 13 residues. Germline-derived CDR1 and CDR2 are SGHRS and YFSETQ.